A single sample gave rise to the 12 T cell receptor beta chains below, sequenced in a study of blood T cell repertoires in COVID-19. TCRdb's copy holds only in-frame clones and misses some; the assay was immunoSEQ multiplex PCR. The sample yields about 240,000 clones, roughly four fifths seen once. Sequences were obtained from peripheral blood. These receptors came from a woman between 65 and 79 years old with acute or convalescent COVID-19.

The rearrangement uses TRBV11-2 and TRBJ1-1; 8 bases agree with TRBD1. The CDR3 is made up of 16 amino acids. CDR1 is SGHAT and CDR2 is FQNNGV in the germline V gene. Trimming cost V 1 base and J 2 bases; bases outside gene matches: 6. The CDR3 coding sequence is TGTGCCAGCAGCTTAGGCAGGGGGCTTTTTAACACTGAAGCTTTCTTT. It yields the protein CASSLGRGLFNTEAFF. The full variable domain, its missing parts supplied by reference TRBV11-2 and TRBJ1-1, is EAGVAQSPRYKIIEKRQSVAFWCNPISGHATLYWYQQILGQGPKLLIQFQNNGVVDDSQLPKDRFSAERLKGVDSTLKIQPAKLEDSAVYLCASSLGRGLFNTEAFFGQGTRLTVV.

This clone has only a few counts. J is TRBJ2-5 and V is TRBV5-1; D is ambiguous. The CDR3 runs 14 residues. Germline CDR1 reads SGHRS; CDR2 reads YFSETQ. Trimming removed 0 bases at V and 5 bases at J, with 11 bases between. CDR3 protein: CASSLGRYDETQYF. CDR3 nucleotides: TGCGCCAGCAGCTTGGGCCGGTACGATGAGACCCAGTACTTC.

Written as DNA, the CDR3 is TGTGCCTGGAGTGCGGCAGGGAGGTTCCATGAGCAGTTCTTC. Amino acids: CAWSAAGRFHEQFF. The V gene is TRBV30, the J gene TRBJ2-1, with D possibly being TRBD2 (6 bases). V gave up 1 base and J gave up 8 bases, with 15 bases separating them. Germline V gives CDR1 GTSNPN, CDR2 SVGIG (reference sequence). The CDR3 is 14 amino acids.

This chain uses TRBV6-2 or TRBV6-3 with TRBJ2-1, with 8 bases lining up with TRBD2. J was trimmed by 7 bases and V by 2 bases; bases with no gene match: 7. The CDR3 has 15 residues. Germline CDR1 reads MNHEY; CDR2 reads SVGEGT. CDR3 DNA: TGTGCCAGCAGTTACGGCGGGGGGCGCGGGAATGAGCAGTTCTTC. It translates to CASSYGGGRGNEQFF.

V is TRBV19 and J is TRBJ1-1; no firm D call. The CDR3 loop spans 14 amino acids. V lost 2 bases and J lost 2, with 9 bases in between. The V gene's germline CDR1 is LNHDA and CDR2 SQIVND (reference sequence). CDR3: CASSIKRVNTEAFF. The CDR3 DNA reads as TGTGCCAGTAGTATAAAACGAGTAAACACTGAAGCTTTCTTT.

About this clone itself: Different DNA sequences within this sample yield the same CDR3. The rearrangement uses TRBV5-4 and TRBJ1-1; a possible D gene is TRBD1 (6 bases). V was clipped by 0 bases and J by 0 bases, with 9 bases between them. The CDR3 has 15 residues. The V gene's germline CDR1 is SGHNT and CDR2 YYREEE (reference sequence). CDR3 region: CASSLAGALNTEAFF. The CDR3 DNA follows: TGTGCCAGCAGCTTGGCAGGGGCTTTGAACACTGAAGCTTTCTTT. Full variable domain (missing parts from reference TRBV5-4 and TRBJ1-1): ETGVTQSPTHLIKTRGQQVTLRCSSQSGHNTVSWYQQALGQGPQFIFQYYREEENGRGNFPPRFSGLQFPNYSSELNVNALELDDSALYLCASSLAGALNTEAFFGQGTRLTVV.

This clone was recorded once. The junction shows a germline mismatch at one end, possibly a read error. The chain has TRBV3-1 (or the pseudogene TRBV3-2) and TRBJ1-6; weak D call: TRBD1 (5 bases). Germline values: CDR1 LGHDT, CDR2 YNNKEL (reference sequence). The CDR3 length is 14 residues. The CDR3 region is CTSSQSQGNSPLHF. CDR3 coding DNA: TGTACCAGCAGCCAAAGTCAGGGAAATTCACCCCTCCACTTT.

This clone was recorded once. The chain links TRBV4-2 to TRBJ2-1; 8 bases line up with TRBD2. From germline, CDR1 is LGHNA and CDR2 YNFKEQ. The CDR3 is 15 residues long. Unmatched junction bases numbered 5, after V lost 0 bases and J lost 7 bases. The CDR3 protein is CASSQDFGLANEQFF. As DNA, the CDR3 is TGTGCCAGCAGCCAAGATTTCGGACTAGCTAATGAGCAGTTCTTC.

The table lists this clone with a few counts. The V gene is TRBV2, the J gene TRBJ1-1, with 7 bases identical to TRBD1. Germline CDR1 reads SNHLY; CDR2 reads FYNNEI. The CDR3 has 15 amino acids. Trimming removed 10 bases from V and 1 base from J; junction bases left unmatched: 12. The CDR3 protein is CATSRDRTSNTEAFF. The CDR3 DNA sequence: TGTGCCACCTCCCGGGACAGAACTTCGAACACTGAAGCTTTCTTT.

This clone has just a few counts. The V and J genes are TRBV6-2 or TRBV6-3 and TRBJ2-4, with D maybe TRBD1 (5 bases). Germline assignment: CDR1 MNHEY and CDR2 SVGEGT. CDR3 length equals 15 residues. Trimming took 1 base from V and 4 from J, leaving 11 bases between them. DNA of the CDR3: TGTGCCAGCAGTTACTTTTCAGGGTTAAAAAACATTCAGTACTTC. Translated, it gives CASSYFSGLKNIQYF.

The rearrangement uses TRBV5-4 and TRBJ1-4; the match to TRBD1 covers 9 bases. Germline V gene sequence: CDR1 SGHNT, CDR2 YYREEE (reference sequence). There are 15 residues in the CDR3. V lost 0 bases and J lost 8; bases outside the gene matches: 5. The CDR3 DNA sequence: TGTGCCAGCAGCTTGGGACAGGGGGTTGGAGAAAAACTGTTTTTT. Amino acid sequence: CASSLGQGVGEKLFF.

This chain connects TRBV6-5 to TRBJ1-4; D remains ambiguous. V lost 5 bases and J lost 6, with 13 bases in between. CDR3 length equals 14 residues. Germline lookup yields CDR1 MNHEY and CDR2 SVGAGI. Here the CDR3 reads CASSPRSGYEKLFF. The DNA of the CDR3 is TGTGCCAGCAGTCCCCGGTCGGGATATGAAAAACTGTTTTTT.